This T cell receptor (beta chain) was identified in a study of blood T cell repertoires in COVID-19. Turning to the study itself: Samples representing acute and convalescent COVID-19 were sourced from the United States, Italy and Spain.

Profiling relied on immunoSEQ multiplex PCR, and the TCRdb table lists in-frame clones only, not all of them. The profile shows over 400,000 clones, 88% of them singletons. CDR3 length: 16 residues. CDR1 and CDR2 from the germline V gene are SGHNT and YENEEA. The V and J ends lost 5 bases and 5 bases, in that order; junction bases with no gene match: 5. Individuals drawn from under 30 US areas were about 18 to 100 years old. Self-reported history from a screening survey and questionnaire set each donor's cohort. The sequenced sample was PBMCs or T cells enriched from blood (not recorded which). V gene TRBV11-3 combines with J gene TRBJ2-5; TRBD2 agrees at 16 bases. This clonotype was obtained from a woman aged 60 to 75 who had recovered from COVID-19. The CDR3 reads CASSPGLAGGPETQYF. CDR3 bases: TGTGCCAGCAGCCCGGGACTAGCGGGGGGGCCGGAGACCCAGTACTTC. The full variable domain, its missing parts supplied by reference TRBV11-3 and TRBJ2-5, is EAGVVQSPRYKIIEKKQPVAFWCNPISGHNTLYWYLQNLGQGPELLIRYENEEAVDDSQLPKDRFSAERLKGVDSTLKIQPAELGDSAVYLCASSPGLAGGPETQYFGPGTRLLVL.